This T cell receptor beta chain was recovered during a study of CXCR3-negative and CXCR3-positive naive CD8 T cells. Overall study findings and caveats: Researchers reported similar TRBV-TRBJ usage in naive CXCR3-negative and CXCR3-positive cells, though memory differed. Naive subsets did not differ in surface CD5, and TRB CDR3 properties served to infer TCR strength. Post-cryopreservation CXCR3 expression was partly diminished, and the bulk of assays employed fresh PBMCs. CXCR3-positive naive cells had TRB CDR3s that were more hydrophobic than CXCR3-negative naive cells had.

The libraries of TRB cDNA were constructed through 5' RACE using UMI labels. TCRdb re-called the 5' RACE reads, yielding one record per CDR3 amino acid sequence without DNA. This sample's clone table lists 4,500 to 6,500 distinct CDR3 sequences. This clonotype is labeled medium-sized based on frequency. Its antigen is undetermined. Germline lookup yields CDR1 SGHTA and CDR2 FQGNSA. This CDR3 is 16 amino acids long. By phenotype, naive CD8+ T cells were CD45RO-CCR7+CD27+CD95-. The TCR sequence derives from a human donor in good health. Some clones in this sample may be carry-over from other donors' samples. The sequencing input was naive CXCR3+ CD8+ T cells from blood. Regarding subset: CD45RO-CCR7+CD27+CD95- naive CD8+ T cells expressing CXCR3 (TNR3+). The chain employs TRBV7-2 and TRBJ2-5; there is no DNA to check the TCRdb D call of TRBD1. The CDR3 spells CASSSSDRGRIETQYF. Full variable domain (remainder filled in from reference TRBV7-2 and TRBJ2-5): GAGVSQSPSNKVTEKGKDVELRCDPISGHTALYWYRQSLGQGLEFLIYFQGNSAPDKSGLPSDRFSAERTGGSVSTLTIQRTQQEDSAVYLCASSSSDRGRIETQYFGPGTRLLVL.